These T cell receptor beta chains were read from a single sample in a study of T cell repertoires in cytomegalovirus infection. These receptors have no known antigen. TCRdb recomputed calls from the reads with MiXCR, one row per CDR3 protein. The profile shows more than 110,000 distinct CDR3 sequences, more than 30% of them singletons. Sequenced material: CD8+ T cells from cultured PBMCs, taken from culture after CMV antigen stimulation. These receptors were collected from a human donor in good health (CMV status not recorded). Some clones in this sample may be carry-over from other donors' samples. Both conserved end residues are trimmed from each CDR3. Clone size is shown for a subset of rows, as once, few, many or a class of expanded clone.

TRBV20-1,few,TRBJ2-1,SARVSGGPAYNEQF
TRBV4-1,-,TRBJ1-3,ASSHTDRGPSGNTIY
TRBV27,once,TRBJ1-5,ASSAAGQGSQPQH
TRBV27,few,TRBJ1-1,ASSLTSMNTEAF
TRBV27,-,TRBJ2-7,ASSSLGYEQY
TRBV5-6,-,TRBJ2-7,ASSLGGWEQY
TRBV28,-,TRBJ1-1,ASSQLGDLHSQAF
TRBV28,few,TRBJ2-5,ASRSGGAWRETQY
TRBV9,-,TRBJ2-1,ASSLGGSGGNEQF
TRBV12-3/TRBV12-4,few,TRBJ2-5,ASTKHNQETQY
TRBV11-2,few,TRBJ1-1,ASSSQGNGMNTEAF
TRBV24-1,-,TRBJ2-2,ATRGSDGTGELF
TRBV12-3/TRBV12-4,few,TRBJ1-2,ASSLLEVGGYT
TRBV28,many,TRBJ2-7,ASSLLLVGSSSYEQY
TRBV19,few,TRBJ1-5,ASSPQVNSNQPQH
TRBV7-2,-,TRBJ2-3,ASSPLVPSTDTQY